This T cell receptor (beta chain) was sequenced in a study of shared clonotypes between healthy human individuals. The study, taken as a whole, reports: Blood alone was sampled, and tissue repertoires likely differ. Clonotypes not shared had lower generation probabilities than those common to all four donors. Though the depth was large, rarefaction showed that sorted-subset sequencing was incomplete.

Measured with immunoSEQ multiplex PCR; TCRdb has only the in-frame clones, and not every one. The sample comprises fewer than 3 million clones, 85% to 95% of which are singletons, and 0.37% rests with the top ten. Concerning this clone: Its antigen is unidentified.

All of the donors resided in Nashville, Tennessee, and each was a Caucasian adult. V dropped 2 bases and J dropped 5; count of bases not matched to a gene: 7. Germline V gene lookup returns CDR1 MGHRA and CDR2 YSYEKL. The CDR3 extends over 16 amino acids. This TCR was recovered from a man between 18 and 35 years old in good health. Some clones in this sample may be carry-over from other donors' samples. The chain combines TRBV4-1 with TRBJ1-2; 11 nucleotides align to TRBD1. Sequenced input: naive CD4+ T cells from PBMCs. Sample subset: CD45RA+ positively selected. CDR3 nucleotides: TGCGCCAGCAGCCAATTAAACCGGGACAGGGGGTATGGCTACACCTTC. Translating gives CASSQLNRDRGYGYTF.